These 12 T cell receptor beta chains were all obtained from the same sample, sequenced in a study of spatial heterogeneity in lung cancer. Whole-study results and caveats: The study found that expanded intratumoral alpha and beta TCR counts tracked tumor mutation counts.

These receptors' targets are unknown. Time point: sample taken at primary tumor resection. One entry per CDR3 protein, called by TCRdb with MiXCR from the 5' RACE reads. Counted here are 13,000 or so distinct CDR3 sequences, 3% to 4% occurring once; the ten biggest clones make up 15% to 20%. The specimen was lung tumor tissue, collected at surgery. The receptors derive from a male donor with early-stage non-small cell lung cancer.

This clonotype was counted many times. The rearrangement uses TRBV24-1 and TRBJ1-5, with D hard to call. The CDR3 runs to 14 residues. V was cut by 5 bases and J by 4 bases, with 11 bases left in between. In germline, CDR1 is KGHDR, CDR2 SFDVKD. CDR3 sequence: CATSGAGTNQPQHF. Written as DNA, the CDR3 is TGTGCCACCAGTGGGGCAGGTACTAATCAGCCCCAGCATTTT.

This clonotype has at least ten counts. The genes are TRBV12-3 or TRBV12-4 and TRBJ1-6, with D tentatively TRBD1 (5 bases). There are 16 residues in the CDR3. V lost 6 bases, J lost 4 bases, and 16 bases lay in between. The CDR3 DNA reads as TGTGCCAGCAGCCTAGAGGGACCGGCGTATAATTCACCCCTCCACTTT. It specifies CASSLEGPAYNSPLHF.

This clonotype was counted ten times or more. The chain uses TRBV20-1 and TRBJ2-3; D is uncertain. This CDR3 is 13 amino acids long. Germline V lookup: CDR1 DFQATT, CDR2 SNEGSKA (reference sequence). Trimming cost V 1 base and J 9 bases, with 14 bases left between them. Here the CDR3 reads CSARGVYYRTQYF. The CDR3 nucleotides read TGCAGTGCTAGAGGGGTTTATTACCGGACGCAGTATTTT.

This clonotype has at least ten counts. The chain recombines TRBV7-2 with TRBJ2-7; the match to TRBD2 covers 11 bases. This CDR3 is 15 amino acids long. Germline-derived CDR1 and CDR2 are SGHTA and FQGNSA. J lost 0 bases, V lost 6 bases, and 4 bases had no gene match. The CDR3 nucleotides read TGTGCCAGCAGTTCTAGCGGGGGGAGCTCCTACGAGCAGTACTTC. It codes for CASSSSGGSSYEQYF.

This clonotype was observed a handful of times. The chain combines TRBV19 with TRBJ2-2, with 8 bases that match TRBD1. Germline V gene data show CDR1 as LNHDA and CDR2 as SQIVND (reference sequence). The CDR3 is made up of 16 amino acids. Trimming at V came to 7 bases and at J to 0 bases, leaving 7 bases not matched to a gene. The CDR3, as DNA: TGTGCCAGTATCAATCAGGGGGCTACGAACACCGGGGAGCTGTTTTTT. Protein sequence: CASINQGATNTGELFF.

This clonotype has at least ten counts. This chain joins TRBV7-9 and TRBJ1-1, with a weak D call TRBD1 (5 bases). CDR1 is SEHNR and CDR2 is FQNEAQ in the germline V gene (reference sequence). Trimming took 6 bases from V and 3 from J, leaving 14 bases between them. The CDR3 has 14 residues. CDR3 DNA sequence: TGTGCCAGCAGGGGGGGAGGGGATTACACTGAAGCTTTCTTT. This codes for CASRGGGDYTEAFF.

Ten or more counts support this clonotype. V is TRBV4-2 and J is TRBJ2-2, with D unclear. The V gene lost 2 bases and the J gene lost 0 bases, with 16 bases spanning the gap. This CDR3 is built from 18 residues. CDR1 LGHNA and CDR2 YNFKEQ come from the germline V gene. The CDR3 loop is CASSQQHGAAPNTGELFF. The CDR3 DNA reads as TGTGCCAGCAGCCAACAACACGGAGCCGCTCCGAACACCGGGGAGCTGTTTTTT.

At least ten counts were recorded for this clonotype. The chain uses TRBV9 and TRBJ2-5; no clear D gene. The germline V and J ends were trimmed by 0 bases and 5 bases, with 11 bases remaining between them. Germline V CDR1 and CDR2: SGDLS, YYNGEE. The CDR3 is made up of 14 amino acids. The CDR3 nucleotides are TGTGCCAGCAGCGTAGCTACGACTGGGGAGACCCAGTACTTC. Its protein is CASSVATTGETQYF.

By share, this clonotype counts as medium-sized (0.01 to 0.1%). CDR3 DNA: TGTGCCAGCAGCCCACTTTTTATCCGCAATGAGCAGTTCTTC. Translated: CASSPLFIRNEQFF. V and J are TRBV7-8 and TRBJ2-1; no reliable D call. Trimming left V 5 bases short and J 6 bases short, with 14 bases between. The CDR3 runs 14 residues. Germline loops: CDR1 SGHVS, CDR2 FQNEAQ.

This clonotype was counted many times. The rearrangement links TRBV5-1 to TRBJ2-7, with 7 bases that match TRBD1. The CDR3 loop spans 15 amino acids. V trimming: 0 bases; J trimming: 2 bases; junction bases outside the gene matches: 5. Germline CDR1 and CDR2: SGHRS and YFSETQ. CDR3 loop: CASSLEQGTTYEQYF. The CDR3 DNA reads TGCGCCAGCAGCTTGGAACAGGGGACGACCTACGAGCAGTACTTC.

This clonotype showed up many times. The chain recombines TRBV6-5 with TRBJ2-3; TRBD2 agrees at 11 bases. This CDR3 is built from 15 residues. From germline, CDR1 is MNHEY and CDR2 SVGAGI. Trimming cost V 6 bases and J 2 bases; bases outside gene matches: 4. CDR3 DNA: TGTGCCAGCAGACAGGGACTAGCGGACACAGATACGCAGTATTTT. Translated: CASRQGLADTDTQYF.

This clonotype was seen repeatedly, ten times or more. This chain links TRBV30 with TRBJ1-2, with D unclear. V shed 2 bases and J shed 7 bases, with 14 bases lying between them. The CDR3 spans 13 residues. The germline V gene encodes CDR1 GTSNPN and CDR2 SVGIG (reference sequence). Here the CDR3 reads CAWSSNGLAGYTF. CDR3 DNA sequence: TGTGCCTGGAGTTCTAACGGGCTCGCTGGCTACACCTTC.